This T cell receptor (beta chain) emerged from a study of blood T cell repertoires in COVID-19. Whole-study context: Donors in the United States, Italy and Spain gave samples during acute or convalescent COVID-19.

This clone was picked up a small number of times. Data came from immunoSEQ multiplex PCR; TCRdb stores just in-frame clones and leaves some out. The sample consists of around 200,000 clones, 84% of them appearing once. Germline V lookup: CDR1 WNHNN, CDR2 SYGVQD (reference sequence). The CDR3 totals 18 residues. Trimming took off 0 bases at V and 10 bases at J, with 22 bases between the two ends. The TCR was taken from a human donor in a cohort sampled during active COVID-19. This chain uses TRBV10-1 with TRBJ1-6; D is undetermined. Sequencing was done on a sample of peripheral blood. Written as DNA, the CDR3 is TGCGCCAGCAGTGAGTCGACCCCTTCGACATGGGTAAGATCACCCCTCCACTTT. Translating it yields CASSESTPSTWVRSPLHF.